A single T cell receptor (beta chain) is shown here with its context. In the original workflow: Researchers report that nucleated cell counts were estimated from reference gene primer amplification. Method: immunoSEQ multiplex PCR; TCRdb's copy keeps in-frame clones and lacks some. V and J calls and clone size are copied from that table; D and trimming were computed from the DNA. The profile shows over 200,000 clones, approximately 90% of them singletons. These data originate in a study of blood T cell repertoires in COVID-19. At the level of the study: PBMCs, B-cell-depleted T cells, or T cells provided the cDNA or gDNA that made up the material.

This CDR3 is built from 16 residues. Germline lookup yields CDR1 LNHDA and CDR2 SQIVND (reference sequence). V was shortened by 3 bases and J by 0 bases, with 12 bases between the two germline ends. The clonotype comes from a man between 25 and 39 years old who had recovered from COVID-19. Input material: PBMCs or T cells enriched from blood (not recorded which). The gene calls are TRBV19 and TRBJ1-5, with D tentatively TRBD1 (5 bases). This CDR3 reads CASSIDSLLSNQPQHF. DNA of the CDR3: TGTGCCAGTAGTATCGACAGCTTACTTAGCAATCAGCCCCAGCATTTT.